This T cell receptor beta chain was identified in a study of glioma-infiltrating T cells after dendritic cell vaccination. V lost 1 base and J lost 0, with 10 bases in between. This CDR3 is 16 amino acids long. Germline V gene lookup returns CDR1 LNHDA and CDR2 SQIVND (reference sequence). Only patients with spare fresh-frozen tumor and over two years of follow-up were included. Up to 2 ug genomic DNA was used for TCRB CDR3 amplification. The repertoire was sequenced with immunoSEQ multiplex PCR; TCRdb's copy has only in-frame clones and lacks some. The sample consists of about 92,000 clones, 70% to 90% of them appearing once.

The chain joins TRBV19 to TRBJ1-3; tentative D call: TRBD1 (5 bases). This TCR was sampled from a human donor with glioblastoma. The sequences come from blood, collected before dendritic cell vaccination. The CDR3 DNA follows: TGTGCCAGTAGTATAGGTGGGGCAAACTCTGGAAACACCATATATTTT. Protein sequence: CASSIGGANSGNTIYF.